This TCR beta chain emerged from a study of cytomegalovirus exposure and HLA in healthy donors. On this clone: Its antigen is as yet unknown.

This CDR3 contains 15 residues. CDR1 is MNHNS, CDR2 SASEGT, per germline. V was clipped by 1 base and J by 0 bases, with 7 bases between them. Study results and caveats: High specificity and sensitivity for cytomegalovirus status were reported for the classifier. There were some public TCRs occurring in many donors, but most TCR sequences were rare.

Assay: immunoSEQ multiplex PCR; the TCRdb copy retains only in-frame clones and omits some. This table holds some 69,000 clones, around 96% found once. The source is a man aged 18 to 35 in good health and CMV-seropositive. The sample comprised PBMCs. The chain uses TRBV6-1 and TRBJ1-3; maybe TRBD1 (5 bases). The CDR3: CASSEGGTSGNTIYF. In DNA form, the CDR3 reads TGTGCCAGCAGTGAAGGCGGGACCTCTGGAAACACCATATATTTT.